Below, 10 T cell receptor beta chains from the same sample are listed, as sequenced in a study of OX40 agonist ivuxolimab in advanced cancers. Library generation was performed with the immunoSEQ multiplex PCR assay. TCRdb obtained this table from immuneACCESS and retained in-frame rearrangements with V and J assigned. These tables miss some clones; where compared with another copy, unresolved V genes account for less than half of the shortfall, and the remainder is unexplained. This sample has 45,000 to 70,000 clones in its table, and around nine tenths of those were observed once. Together, the top ten hold 5.5% to 8% of the sample. The sample was CD4+ or CD8+ T cells sorted from blood, taken in a trial of the OX40 agonist ivuxolimab. The receptor source for this set is an adult with an advanced solid tumor such as melanoma, head and neck, liver or kidney cancer.

This clone was recorded once. The rearrangement links TRBV6-1 to TRBJ1-5, with D unresolved. This CDR3 has 14 residues. Trimming took 1 base from V and 5 from J, leaving 9 bases between them. From germline, CDR1 is MNHNS and CDR2 SASEGT. The CDR3 region is CASSEGGNDQPQHF. DNA for the CDR3: TGTGCCAGCAGTGAAGGGGGAAATGATCAGCCCCAGCATTTT.

The V and J genes are TRBV5-1 and TRBJ2-5, with 8 bases fitting TRBD2. Germline V gene sequence: CDR1 SGHRS, CDR2 YFSETQ. The V segment lost 3 bases and the J segment 5 bases; nucleotides outside the gene matches: 30. CDR3 length: 22 residues. The CDR3 is CASSSPGIIAGINPARRETQYF. CDR3 in DNA: TGCGCCAGCAGCTCACCCGGGATAATAGCGGGAATAAACCCCGCTCGAAGGGAGACCCAGTACTTC.

The chain joins TRBV7-3 to TRBJ2-2, with D possibly called TRBD1 or TRBD2 (5 bases each). CDR3 length: 18 amino acids. Trimming removed 5 bases at V and 5 bases at J, with 24 bases between. Germline loops: CDR1 SGHTA, CDR2 FQGTGA. As DNA, the CDR3 is TGTGCCAGCAGCCTCCCGGACGGGGCCCATGGTCGGACCGGGGAGCTGTTTTTT. Its protein is CASSLPDGAHGRTGELFF.

The gene calls are TRBV28 and TRBJ2-7, with 7 bases aligning to TRBD1. The V and J ends lost 6 bases and 0 bases, in that order; junction bases with no gene match: 8. The germline V gene has CDR1 MDHEN and CDR2 SYDVKM. This CDR3 has 15 residues. Here the CDR3 DNA reads TGTGCCAGCAGCCCGGGGACAGTTATCTCCTACGAGCAGTACTTC. Protein sequence: CASSPGTVISYEQYF.

The chain joins TRBV4-1 to TRBJ1-2; 12 positions match TRBD1. The CDR3 runs 17 residues. J lost 7 bases, V lost 0 bases, and 9 bases had no gene match. Germline lookup yields CDR1 MGHRA and CDR2 YSYEKL. CDR3 amino acids: CASSQDSMGTGGRGYTF. The CDR3 coding sequence is TGCGCCAGCAGCCAAGATAGTATGGGGACAGGGGGCCGTGGCTACACCTTC.

J is TRBJ2-1 and V is TRBV7-9; TRBD2 is a possible D gene (5 bases). Germline V gene data show CDR1 as SEHNR and CDR2 as FQNEAQ (reference sequence). Trimming removed 7 bases at V and 7 bases at J, with 23 bases between. This CDR3 region has 16 residues. CDR3 bases: TGTGCCAGCACCCGTGGGGTGGGAGTTAATGAGAATGAGCAGTTCTTC. As protein: CASTRGVGVNENEQFF.

V and J are TRBV7-9 and TRBJ2-5; tentatively, D is TRBD2 (5 bases). The CDR3 consists of 14 residues. Germline lookup yields CDR1 SEHNR and CDR2 FQNEAQ (reference sequence). Trimming took 2 bases from V and 5 from J, leaving 12 bases between them. CDR3 DNA sequence: TGTGCCAGCAGCTTACTCCGGGAAGGGGAGACCCAGTACTTC. This gives the protein CASSLLREGETQYF.

This clone appeared a few times. The rearrangement links TRBV30 to TRBJ2-5; D uncertain. V lost 0 bases, J lost 7 bases, and 6 bases lay in between. The CDR3 loop spans 11 amino acids. Germline CDR1 reads GTSNPN; CDR2 reads SVGIG (reference sequence). The CDR3 coding sequence is TGTGCCTGGAGTGTACTTACGACCCAGTACTTC. Protein: CAWSVLTTQYF.

This chain connects TRBV6-1 to TRBJ1-1; TRBD1 matches at 7 bases. Germline V gene sequence: CDR1 MNHNS, CDR2 SASEGT. With 4 bases clipped from V and 4 bases from J, the junction kept 9 bases outside the gene matches. CDR3 size: 15 residues. Here the CDR3 reads CASSARQGDGTEAFF. The CDR3 DNA sequence: TGTGCCAGCAGTGCCCGACAGGGAGACGGCACTGAAGCTTTCTTT.

The V and J genes are TRBV28 and TRBJ1-5, with TRBD1 as a possible D gene (5 bases). V was cut by 3 bases and J by 5 bases, with 14 bases left in between. Germline V lookup: CDR1 MDHEN, CDR2 SYDVKM. There are 15 residues in the CDR3. The DNA of the CDR3 is TGTGCCAGCAGTTTTGGTGCAGGGAAGCATCAGCCCCAGCATTTT. Translated: CASSFGAGKHQPQHF.